This T cell receptor (beta chain) stems from a study of blood T cell repertoires in COVID-19. Germline V gene sequence: CDR1 MNHEY, CDR2 SMNVEV (reference sequence). The V and J ends lost 4 bases and 1 base respectively, with 5 bases between them. The CDR3 extends over 13 amino acids. Sequenced by immunoSEQ multiplex PCR; TCRdb stores in-frame clones only, minus some. Among approximately 220,000 clones listed, less than 90% were seen once. Sequenced sample: peripheral blood. The chain joins TRBV27 to TRBJ1-3; no definite D call. The source of this sequence is a man in his forties with acute or convalescent COVID-19. CDR3 protein: CASSSGSGNTIYF. The CDR3, as DNA: TGTGCCAGCAGTTCGGGTTCTGGAAACACCATATATTTT.